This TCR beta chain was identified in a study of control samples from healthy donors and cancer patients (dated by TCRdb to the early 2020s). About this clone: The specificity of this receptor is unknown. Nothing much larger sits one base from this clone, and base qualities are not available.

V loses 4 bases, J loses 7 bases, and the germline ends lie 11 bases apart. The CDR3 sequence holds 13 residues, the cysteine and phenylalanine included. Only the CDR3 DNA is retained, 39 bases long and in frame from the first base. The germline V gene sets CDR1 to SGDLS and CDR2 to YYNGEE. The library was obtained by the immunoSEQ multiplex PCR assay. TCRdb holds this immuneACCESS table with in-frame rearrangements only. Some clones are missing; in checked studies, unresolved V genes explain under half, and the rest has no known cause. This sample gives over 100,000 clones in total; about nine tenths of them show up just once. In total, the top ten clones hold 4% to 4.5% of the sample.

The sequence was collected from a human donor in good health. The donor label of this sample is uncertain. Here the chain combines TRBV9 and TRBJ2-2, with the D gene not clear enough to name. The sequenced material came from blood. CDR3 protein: CASSPVMSGELFF. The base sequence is TGTGCCAGCAGCCCAGTAATGAGCGGGGAGCTGTTTTTT.